This T cell receptor beta chain originates from a study of T cells in Graves' hyperthyroidism and ophthalmopathy. Ophthalmopathy in the patients scored at least 3 on Clinical Activity Score and at least 4 on NOSPECS grade, lasting under 3 months. Investigators excluded patients with uncontrolled infection, other autoimmune disease, pregnancy or lactation. The TCR beta CDR3 regions underwent amplification using RNA transcripts as the source. The HTBI primer set drove a first-round RT-PCR of the TCR CDR3. TCRdb analysed the multiplex PCR reads with MiXCR anew, one entry per CDR3 protein. In the table there are more than 500,000 distinct CDR3 sequences, about 16% of which are singletons. This clonotype was observed a handful of times. A read error may account for a junction end that differs from germline. Germline CDR1 MDHEN, CDR2 SYDVKM. This CDR3 is built from 15 residues.

Sequenced input: blood. The clonotype comes from a woman aged 25 to 39 with Graves' ophthalmopathy. The V and J genes are TRBV28 and TRBJ2-5; D perhaps matches TRBD1 (6 bases). CDR3 in DNA: TGTGCCAGCAGTCGACGATGGGCCTTACAGGGCTCGAAGGACTTC. This sequence encodes CASSRRWALQGSKDF.